This T cell receptor beta chain originates from a study of lymphopenia after photon versus proton radiotherapy (dated by TCRdb to the late 2010s). With respect to the entire study: The study compared the immunological effects of photon versus proton radiation therapy in patients with gastrointestinal tumors who developed high-grade lymphopenia. The study was designed to characterize how the impact on the immune system differs between the two radiation modalities. The cohort comprised some 20 patients with gastrointestinal tumors who received either photon or proton therapy and then developed lymphopenia. Overall study outcomes, separate from this receptor: The survival association was assessed only in patients who died, and better survival with proton therapy was presented by the authors as a possibility rather than a demonstrated result. Proton-treated patients stayed relatively stable during treatment, while photon-treated patients lost naive T cells and TCR diversity and gained effector/memory populations. After the lymphocyte count nadir, oligoclonal expansion, especially of CD8+ Temra cells, was observed in photon-treated repertoires, and the drop in diversity was driven by this expansion. Across the cohort, an inverse correlation was found between a larger post-nadir drop in TCR diversity and overall survival time among patients who died.

Library construction relied on the immunoSEQ multiplex PCR assay. Deep sequencing of rearranged TCR beta loci, alongside multiparametric flow cytometry, was used to profile T cell repertoires. Sourced from immuneACCESS, this table was stored by TCRdb with only in-frame sequences that have V and J called. A share of the clones is absent; for the studies checked, an unresolved V gene accounts for under half, and the remainder has no known explanation. For this sample the table gives some 42,000 clones, of which over 80% were detected only once. Over 20% of the sample comes from the top ten. Between the V and J ends, shortened by 0 bases and 0 bases respectively, the junction contains 11 bases. The CDR3 numbers 17 residues from cysteine through phenylalanine. CDR3 DNA only is kept here, 51 bases in frame from base 1. The germline V gene supplies CDR1 LGHNA and CDR2 YSLEER. In this sample, this clone turned up once. Its antigen target is currently unknown. The input lacks base qualities; no much larger clone sits a single base away.

The source material was peripheral blood, sampled from a patient treated with proton-based radiotherapy. The sequence came from a woman aged 65 to 85 with pancreatic cancer. The sequence links TRBV4-3 to TRBJ2-2; the D segment cannot be called with confidence. The CDR3: CASSQDLARSNTGELFF. The nucleotide sequence is given as TGCGCCAGCAGCCAAGATTTGGCCCGGTCGAACACCGGGGAGCTGTTTTTT.